Included here is one TCR beta chain sequence, with context. No antigen is known for it. These data come from a study of cytomegalovirus exposure and HLA in healthy donors. Overall study results and limits: Most CMV-associated TCR beta chains appeared HLA-restricted in a later analysis. CMV serostatus alone was available as immune exposure information.

V shed 1 base and J 4 bases; nucleotides not matched to a gene: 10. The CDR3 extends over 16 amino acids. CDR1 and CDR2 (germline): SEHNR, FQNEAQ (reference sequence). PCR used 60 Vbeta primers and 13 Jbeta primers. TCRdb's table, derived via immunoSEQ multiplex PCR, lists solely in-frame clones and lacks some. The sample holds around 100,000 clones, 65% to 85% seen once. V and J are TRBV7-9 and TRBJ2-7; 7 bases fit TRBD2. This receptor was identified in a man aged 40-49 years in good health and CMV-seropositive. Sample: PBMCs. CDR3 sequence reads: CASSLGEGLAGYEQYF. CDR3 in DNA: TGTGCCAGCAGCTTAGGGGAGGGGTTAGCCGGGTACGAGCAGTACTTC. Complete variable domain (other parts from reference TRBV7-9 and TRBJ2-7): DTGVSQNPRHKITKRGQNVTFRCDPISEHNRLYWYRQTLGQGPEFLTYFQNEAQLEKSRLLSDRFSAERPKGSFSTLEIQRTEQGDSAMYLCASSLGEGLAGYEQYFGPGTRLTVT.